A single sample gave rise to the 22 T cell receptor beta chains below, sequenced in a study of blood T cells in healthy people across ages. Through a sample-barcoded 5' primer and a J-beta primer mix, a second PCR was run for roughly 7 to 12 cycles. TCRdb ran MiXCR on the 5' RACE reads and lists one entry per CDR3 protein. The table has some 1.5 million distinct CDR3 sequences, roughly 30% seen once. Sequencing was performed on blood. These receptors all come from a woman in her 30s in good health.

The rearrangement joins TRBV11-2 to TRBJ2-7; 7 bases fit TRBD2. CDR3 length: 12 amino acids. V trimming: 6 bases; J trimming: 7 bases; junction bases outside the gene matches: 6. Germline V gene data show CDR1 as SGHAT and CDR2 as FQNNGV. This CDR3 reads CASRPWGGEQYF. DNA for the CDR3: TGTGCCAGCAGACCCTGGGGGGGGGAGCAGTACTTC.

Only a few counts were recorded for this clonotype. Given a much more abundant clone one base away, this may be a read error. The chain joins TRBV29-1 to TRBJ2-1; D gene unclear. The ends were cut back, 4 bases at V and 10 bases at J, with 14 bases in the middle. Germline CDR1 is SQVTM and CDR2 is ANQGSEA. This CDR3 has 12 residues. Written as DNA, the CDR3 is TGCAGCGTTGCTCACACTACCTACGAGCAGTTCTTC. Its protein is CSVAHTTYEQFF.

The V gene is TRBV20-1, the J gene TRBJ2-3; 7 bases line up with TRBD1. CDR3 length: 15 residues. J lost 5 bases, V lost 0 bases, and 8 bases had no gene match. CDR1 is DFQATT, CDR2 SNEGSKA, per germline (reference sequence). This CDR3 is CSARDGTPGGDTQYF. The CDR3 nucleotides are TGCAGTGCTAGAGACGGGACACCAGGGGGAGATACGCAGTATTTT.

V gene TRBV24-1 combines with J gene TRBJ1-2, with D unclear. Per the germline V gene, CDR1 is KGHDR and CDR2 is SFDVKD. The CDR3 runs to 16 residues. The CDR3 sequence is CATLGRGGGLMGGYTF. The CDR3 DNA sequence: TGTGCTACCCTAGGCCGGGGTGGTGGGTTGATGGGTGGCTACACCTTC.

The sample holds many counts of this clonotype. The J gene is TRBJ2-6, the V gene TRBV10-1; D not resolved. Germline values: CDR1 WNHNN, CDR2 SYGVQD (reference sequence). The CDR3 length is 15 residues. Trimming shortened V by 3 bases and J by 2 bases, and 8 bases separated the two germline ends. The CDR3 region has the DNA TGCGCCAGCAGTGAAAAGGGCCCTGGGGCCAACGTCCTGACTTTC. Translating it yields CASSEKGPGANVLTF.

The J gene is TRBJ2-3, the V gene TRBV21-1. TRBV21-1 is a pseudogene. The CDR3 is 14 amino acids. This chain's CDR3 is CASSKAASTDTQYF. DNA of the CDR3: TGTGCCAGCAGCAAAGCGGCCAGCACAGATACGCAGTATTTT.

A word on this clonotype: One end of the junction varies from germline; a read error may be responsible. The V call is TRBV6-6, the J call TRBJ2-5; possibly TRBD2 for D (5 bases). The CDR3 extends over 16 amino acids. Per germline, CDR1 MNHNY and CDR2 SVGAGI (reference sequence). The CDR3 sequence is CTSSYSGTRLQETQYF. CDR3 sequence (DNA): TGTACCAGCAGTTACTCGGGAACAAGGCTTCAAGAGACCCAGTACTTC.

A few counts support this clonotype. The V call is TRBV29-1, the J call TRBJ1-2; D not certain. Germline CDR1 SQVTM, CDR2 ANQGSEA. Trimming pared 3 bases from V and 4 bases from J, leaving 6 bases between. The CDR3 contains 11 residues. The CDR3 protein is CSVERSYGYTF. The CDR3 bases are TGCAGCGTTGAGAGGAGCTATGGCTACACCTTC.

This clonotype appeared a single time. Just one base apart from a much larger clone, this may be a read error. This chain links TRBV7-3 with TRBJ2-3; TRBD1 aligns across 8 bases. This CDR3 region has 16 residues. Germline CDR1 SGHTA, CDR2 FQGTGA. The CDR3 bases are TGTGCCTGCAGCTTAAAAGGGACAGGTAGCACAGATACGCAGTATTTT. Amino acids: CACSLKGTGSTDTQYF.

The chain is built from TRBV9 and TRBJ2-3; D uncertain. The CDR3 has 14 residues. Germline CDR1 SGDLS, CDR2 YYNGEE. V was pared by 3 bases and J by 4 bases, with 12 bases between. CDR3 region: CASSAVMKPDTQYF. The CDR3 nucleotides read TGTGCCAGCAGCGCGGTTATGAAGCCAGATACGCAGTATTTT.

The sample holds a few counts of this clonotype. Here the CDR3 reads CASSPKQGGPYQPQHF. DNA for the CDR3: TGCGCCAGCAGCCCCAAACAGGGGGGCCCCTATCAGCCCCAGCATTTT. This chain links TRBV5-1 with TRBJ1-5; TRBD1 matches 8 bases. Trimming took 4 bases from V and 5 from J; bases not matched to a gene: 11. Germline CDR1 SGHRS, CDR2 YFSETQ. This CDR3 has 16 amino acids.

The rearrangement joins TRBV4-1 to TRBJ2-6; D ambiguous. This CDR3 has 16 amino acids. With 2 bases removed from V and 1 base from J, the gap between germline ends came to 9 bases. CDR1 MGHRA and CDR2 YSYEKL come from the germline V gene. The DNA for the CDR3 is TGCGCCAGCAGCCAATCCGTTTCTTCTGGGGCCAACGTCCTGACTTTC. It codes for CASSQSVSSGANVLTF.

The V call is TRBV4-1, the J call TRBJ1-5, with D hard to call. Trimming pared 0 bases from V and 2 bases from J, leaving 11 bases between. This CDR3 has 16 amino acids. The germline gives CDR1 MGHRA, CDR2 YSYEKL. In DNA, the CDR3 is TGCGCCAGCAGCCAAGAAGACGGAGGCGGCAATCAGCCCCAGCATTTT. It specifies CASSQEDGGGNQPQHF.

This chain links TRBV20-1 with TRBJ2-5, with a possible D match to TRBD1 (5 bases). The DNA matches TRBJ2-1 better at its end, which makes the J call doubtful. The CDR3 contains 13 residues. The germline CDR1 and CDR2 sequences are DFQATT and SNEGSKA (reference sequence). The CDR3, as DNA: TGCAGTGCTAGGGGGCAGCTCCAAGAGACCCAGTTCTTC. Its protein product is CSARGQLQETQFF.

The chain carries TRBV28 and TRBJ2-7; a weak D match, TRBD2 (6 bases). Germline CDR1 reads MDHEN; CDR2 reads SYDVKM. The CDR3 runs 15 residues. Trimming shortened V by 3 bases and J by 4 bases, and 16 bases separated the two germline ends. CDR3: CASSLSGLGQYEQYF. The CDR3 bases are TGTGCCAGCAGTTTGAGCGGGTTAGGTCAATACGAGCAGTACTTC.

This clonotype was seen once. The rearrangement joins TRBV20-1 to TRBJ2-3; TRBD2 agrees at 9 bases. This CDR3 comprises 14 residues. The ends lost 6 bases at V and 1 base at J; junction bases unmatched: 5. Germline V CDR1 and CDR2: DFQATT, SNEGSKA (reference sequence). This CDR3 reads CSARLAERTDTQYF. CDR3 bases: TGCAGTGCCCGACTAGCGGAACGCACAGATACGCAGTATTTT.

The sample holds a few counts of this clonotype. The gene calls are TRBV15 and TRBJ1-5; D ambiguous. The ends were cut back, 5 bases at V and 0 bases at J, with 8 bases in the middle. The germline V gene has CDR1 LNHNV and CDR2 YYDKDF (reference sequence). The CDR3 covers 14 residues. This CDR3 is CATSLQYSNQPQHF. CDR3 nucleotide sequence: TGTGCCACCAGCTTGCAGTATAGCAATCAGCCCCAGCATTTT. Combining the CDR3 with reference TRBV15 and TRBJ1-5 gives the whole variable domain DAMVIQNPRYQVTQFGKPVTLSCSQTLNHNVMYWYQQKSSQAPKLLFHYYDKDFNNEADTPDNFQSRRPNTSFCFLDIRSPGLGDTAMYLCATSLQYSNQPQHFGDGTRLSIL.

The V gene is TRBV10-3, the J gene TRBJ1-3, with D possibly being TRBD1 (6 bases). This CDR3 has 15 amino acids. V was clipped by 0 bases and J by 0 bases, with 6 bases between them. Germline CDR1 and CDR2: ENHRY and SYGVKD. As DNA, the CDR3 is TGTGCCATCAGTGAGTCGACAGGCTCTGGAAACACCATATATTTT. Its translation: CAISESTGSGNTIYF.

The chain uses TRBV18 and TRBJ2-1; 10 bases fit TRBD1. V dropped 3 bases and J dropped 7; count of bases not matched to a gene: 6. CDR1 is KGHSH, CDR2 LQKENI, per germline. The CDR3 spans 15 residues. The CDR3 spells CASSPRQGAINEQFF. CDR3 nucleotide sequence: TGTGCCAGCTCACCCCGACAGGGGGCGATTAATGAGCAGTTCTTC.

The chain employs TRBV6-1 and TRBJ2-5; 8 nucleotides agree with TRBD2. Per the germline V gene, CDR1 is MNHNS and CDR2 is SASEGT. V gave up 5 bases and J gave up 3 bases; unmatched junction bases: 8. This CDR3 has 15 amino acids. CDR3 amino acids: CASSSGRGVEETQYF. CDR3 bases: TGTGCCAGCAGTTCTGGGCGGGGGGTAGAAGAGACCCAGTACTTC.

This clonotype turned up a few times. CDR3 amino acids: CASSPSTGGKILHF. CDR3 bases: TGCGCCAGCAGCCCAAGCACAGGGGGCAAAATCCTCCACTTT. The chain uses TRBV4-1 and TRBJ1-6; 9 bases line up with TRBD1. Germline-derived CDR1 and CDR2 are MGHRA and YSYEKL. Losses at the gene ends were 4 bases for V and 15 bases for J; bases not matched to a gene: 10. This CDR3 contains 14 residues.

Regarding this clonotype: A single base separates this from a much larger clone, so it may be a read error. The rearrangement uses TRBV5-1 and TRBJ2-1; 10 bases line up with TRBD1. Near its end, the DNA agrees better with TRBJ2-7, so the J call may be wrong. Germline loops: CDR1 SGHRS, CDR2 YFSETQ. The CDR3 is 16 amino acids. The CDR3 nucleotides are TGCGCCAGTACTCAAACTGGGACAGGGGCCTACAATGAGCAGTACTTC. It translates to CASTQTGTGAYNEQYF.